The rows below give T cell receptor beta chains drawn from one sample of a study of T cells after yellow fever vaccination. MiXCR, run by TCRdb on the 5' RACE reads, gives a single entry per CDR3 protein. This sample has about 220,000 distinct CDR3 sequences, with approximately 3.2% found just once. Sequencing used CD4+ T cells sorted from PBMCs, obtained 10 days after the yellow fever booster vaccination. These receptor sequences come from a young man who received the YFV17D yellow fever vaccine. The CDR3 runs from the conserved cysteine through the conserved F or W.

V gene,J gene,CDR3 protein
TRBV20-1,TRBJ1-2,CSARPHRDYGYTF
TRBV5-1,TRBJ2-5,CASSLGGAAGETQYF
TRBV12-5,TRBJ2-5,CASARGGGETQYF
TRBV12-3/TRBV12-4,TRBJ2-5,CASSSPVETQYF
TRBV12-3/TRBV12-4,TRBJ1-5,CASSRQGAGQPQHF
TRBV7-3,TRBJ2-3,CASSRGVGTQYF
TRBV6-6,TRBJ2-1,CASRDSQGRGNEQFF
TRBV20-1,TRBJ2-3,CSAPRGDTQYF
TRBV20-1,TRBJ1-1,CSARDPGTGITEAFF
TRBV20-1,TRBJ2-3,CSAQDRGPDTQYF
TRBV18,TRBJ1-1,CASSPITANTEAFF
TRBV6-6,TRBJ1-3,CASIPTHGGSSSSGNTIYF
TRBV19,TRBJ2-4,CASSIGGAAKNIQYF
TRBV7-2,TRBJ2-1,CASSRTGNTYNEQFF
TRBV6-2/TRBV6-3,TRBJ2-3,CASSYESDTQYF
TRBV7-2,TRBJ1-1,CASTLRLNTEAFF
TRBV9,TRBJ2-3,CASGLGGPSDTQYF
TRBV29-1,TRBJ2-3,CSGADHSSRADTQYF
TRBV29-1,TRBJ1-1,CSALTDLNTEAFF
TRBV20-1,TRBJ2-1,CSAYVWANEQFF
TRBV9,TRBJ2-1,CASSVGIDSSYNEQFF
TRBV7-2,TRBJ2-5,CASSITAGGQETQYF
TRBV5-5,TRBJ1-6,CASSLSLNRGKSPLHF
TRBV6-5,TRBJ2-7,CASSYTGGGYEQYF
TRBV9,TRBJ2-2,CASSVQDPPGELFF
TRBV29-1,TRBJ2-5,CSVARDLQETQYF
TRBV20-1,TRBJ2-3,CSARGLAAGTDTQYF
TRBV5-6,TRBJ1-6,CASSPVTERPSPLHF
TRBV7-3,TRBJ1-2,CASSLSPLTGGNGYTF
TRBV6-5,TRBJ1-2,CASRRDSNYGYTF
TRBV20-1,TRBJ2-1,CSARGHARDEQFF
TRBV5-1,TRBJ2-7,CASSIDQTGEQYF
TRBV5-1,TRBJ2-7,CASSLQGGIYEQYF
TRBV5-1,TRBJ2-2,CASSRGTANTGELFF
TRBV7-9,TRBJ2-6,CASRKTGGAGANVLTF
TRBV12-3/TRBV12-4,TRBJ1-4,CASSSGAQRNEKLFF
TRBV12-3/TRBV12-4,TRBJ1-4,CASGTGGTNEKLFF
TRBV12-3/TRBV12-4,TRBJ2-7,CASSLAPISGGGRWEQYF
TRBV7-3,TRBJ2-3,CASSLTGAADTQYF
TRBV19,TRBJ2-3,CASSAPGPDTQYF
TRBV4-3,TRBJ1-2,CASSQVPGSDLYGYTF
TRBV7-2,TRBJ2-2,CASSLGLAGAPGTGELFF
TRBV4-2,TRBJ1-5,CASSQEGQNNQPQHF
TRBV5-6,TRBJ1-1,CASSFEWYTAFF
TRBV29-1,TRBJ1-1,CSVEGSGREAFF